Presented here are 27 T cell receptor beta chains from one specimen sequenced in a study of cytomegalovirus exposure and HLA in healthy donors. PCR primers comprised 60 Vbeta and 13 Jbeta primers. The table came from immunoSEQ multiplex PCR; TCRdb's copy has only in-frame clones and leaves some out. This table holds under 250,000 clones, about 82% found once. Sequencing was performed on PBMCs. These receptors were collected from a woman in her fifties or sixties in good health and CMV-seronegative.

J is TRBJ2-1 and V is TRBV27, with 9 bases lining up with TRBD2. Per the germline V gene, CDR1 is MNHEY and CDR2 is SMNVEV (reference sequence). The V and J ends lost 4 bases and 2 bases, in that order; junction bases with no gene match: 6. The CDR3 is 16 amino acids. The CDR3 DNA reads TGTGCCAGCAGTTCTGAAGGACTAGCGCCCTACAATGAGCAGTTCTTC. Its protein product is CASSSEGLAPYNEQFF.

This sequence joins TRBV5-6 and TRBJ1-2; no reliable D call. The CDR3 is 15 amino acids. Per germline, CDR1 SGHDT and CDR2 YYEEEE. Trimming left V 4 bases short and J 1 base short, with 14 bases between. This CDR3 reads CASSPSGRSNYGYTF. CDR3 DNA sequence: TGTGCCAGCAGCCCGAGCGGACGGAGTAACTATGGCTACACCTTC.

For the CDR3, the DNA is TGTGCCAGTACCCCCGTACGGGGGAGCTATGAGCAGTTCTTC. It yields the protein CASTPVRGSYEQFF. The chain combines TRBV19 with TRBJ2-1; tentatively, D is TRBD2 (6 bases). Germline V gives CDR1 LNHDA, CDR2 SQIVND (reference sequence). The V gene lost 7 bases and the J gene lost 8 bases, with 18 bases spanning the gap. This CDR3 is built from 14 residues.

The V gene is TRBV5-1, the J gene TRBJ2-5; the match to TRBD2 covers 7 bases. The J call may be faulty, since TRBJ2-7 better matches the DNA end. Germline V CDR1 and CDR2: SGHRS, YFSETQ. CDR3 length: 13 residues. The CDR3: CASSSLGRDEQYF. Written as DNA, the CDR3 is TGCGCCAGCAGCTCCTTGGGGAGGGACGAGCAGTACTTC.

This chain joins TRBV7-2 and TRBJ2-1; 9 nucleotides agree with TRBD2. V lost 3 bases to trimming and J lost 4 bases; unmatched junction nucleotides: 4. Germline V gives CDR1 SGHTA, CDR2 FQGNSA. This CDR3 is 15 amino acids long. Written as DNA, the CDR3 is TGTGCCAGCAGCTTGCGACTAGCGGCATACAATGAGCAGTTCTTC. Translation gives CASSLRLAAYNEQFF.

This clone has only a few counts. An end of the junction does not agree with germline; a read error may underlie this. The chain combines TRBV7-9 with TRBJ1-2; D call uncertain. Germline CDR1 SEHNR, CDR2 FQNEAQ (reference sequence). CDR3 size: 14 residues. The CDR3 loop is CSSSFRETNYGYTF. The CDR3 DNA sequence: TGTTCCAGCAGCTTTAGGGAGACCAACTATGGCTACACCTTC.

The rearrangement uses TRBV5-6 and TRBJ1-6; TRBD1 matches at 9 bases. The CDR3 length is 15 residues. Germline values: CDR1 SGHDT, CDR2 YYEEEE. The V gene end was trimmed by 0 bases and the J gene end by 7 bases; junction bases not matched to a gene: 2. CDR3: CASSLEGTGNSPLHF. The CDR3 nucleotides read TGTGCCAGCAGCTTGGAAGGGACAGGGAATTCACCCCTCCACTTT.

This clone occurred once. The chain recombines TRBV7-8 with TRBJ2-3; D might be TRBD1 (8 bases). This CDR3 comprises 15 residues. Germline V gene sequence: CDR1 SGHVS, CDR2 FQNEAQ. Trimming pared 4 bases from V and 1 base from J, leaving 12 bases between. Here the CDR3 reads CASSSQGGGTDTQYF. DNA for the CDR3: TGTGCCAGCAGCTCACAGGGGGGGGGCACAGATACGCAGTATTTT. Combining the CDR3 with reference TRBV7-8 and TRBJ2-3 gives the whole variable domain GAGVSQSPRYKVAKRGQDVALRCDPISGHVSLFWYQQALGQGPEFLTYFQNEAQLDKSGLPSDRFFAERPEGSVSTLKIQRTQQEDSAVYLCASSSQGGGTDTQYFGPGTRLTVL.

The chain combines TRBV11-2 with TRBJ2-3, with a possible D match to TRBD2 (5 bases). Germline V gene lookup returns CDR1 SGHAT and CDR2 FQNNGV. Deletions cut 0 bases from V and 3 bases from J, with 7 bases between. The CDR3 covers 14 residues. CDR3 amino acids: CASSLELVTDTQYF. The DNA for the CDR3 is TGTGCCAGCAGCTTAGAACTAGTGACAGATACGCAGTATTTT.

This clone was recorded only once. This rearrangement joins TRBV7-2 to TRBJ2-3; 7 bases fit TRBD1. Germline CDR1 SGHTA, CDR2 FQGNSA. J lost 6 bases, V lost 2 bases, and 8 bases had no gene match. The CDR3 extends over 15 amino acids. CDR3 protein: CASSLQPTGVDTQYF. In DNA form, the CDR3 reads TGTGCCAGCAGCTTACAGCCCACAGGGGTCGATACGCAGTATTTT.

The chain's CDR3 is CASSLGLGQGMNTEAFF. CDR3 nucleotide sequence: TGTGCCAGCAGCTTGGGGCTGGGGCAGGGGATGAACACTGAAGCTTTCTTT. The V gene is TRBV5-5, the J gene TRBJ1-1; maybe TRBD1 (6 bases). The CDR3 runs to 17 residues. The germline V gene encodes CDR1 SGHKS and CDR2 YYEKEE (reference sequence). Deletions cut 0 bases from V and 0 bases from J, with 15 bases between.

V usage is TRBV5-1 and J usage is TRBJ2-5; a weak D match, TRBD1 (6 bases). Trimming removed 0 bases at V and 5 bases at J, with 8 bases between. The CDR3 length is 13 residues. Germline CDR1 SGHRS, CDR2 YFSETQ. The CDR3 DNA follows: TGCGCCAGCAGCTTGGGGCAGGGGGAGACCCAGTACTTC. Translating gives CASSLGQGETQYF.

J is TRBJ1-1 and V is TRBV19; TRBD1 matches at 9 bases. The V and J ends lost 4 bases and 1 base, in that order; junction bases with no gene match: 7. Germline CDR1 is LNHDA and CDR2 is SQIVND (reference sequence). This CDR3 has 16 amino acids. Written as DNA, the CDR3 is TGTGCCAGTAGTAGGACCGGGACAGGGAGGAACACTGAAGCTTTCTTT. Translating it yields CASSRTGTGRNTEAFF.

This rearrangement joins TRBV10-3 to TRBJ2-2; maybe TRBD1 (6 bases). This CDR3 is built from 14 residues. CDR1 is ENHRY and CDR2 is SYGVKD in the germline V gene. The germline V and J ends were trimmed by 2 bases and 5 bases, with 9 bases remaining between them. The CDR3 loop is CAISETTGTGELFF. As DNA, the CDR3 is TGTGCCATCAGTGAGACTACAGGGACCGGGGAGCTGTTTTTT.

The gene calls are TRBV28 and TRBJ1-5; no definite D call. With 6 bases removed from V and 4 bases from J, the gap between germline ends came to 4 bases. CDR1 is MDHEN and CDR2 is SYDVKM in the germline V gene. The CDR3 is made up of 11 amino acids. CDR3 residues: CASRTNQPQHF. The CDR3 DNA sequence: TGTGCCAGCAGAACTAATCAGCCCCAGCATTTT.

This chain uses TRBV28 with TRBJ1-5; weak D call: TRBD1 (6 bases). V shed 5 bases and J shed 2 bases, with 13 bases lying between them. CDR1 MDHEN and CDR2 SYDVKM come from the germline V gene. The CDR3 extends over 15 amino acids. CDR3 sequence: CASSVQGLGNQPQHF. Here the CDR3 DNA reads TGTGCCAGCAGTGTACAGGGCCTGGGCAATCAGCCCCAGCATTTT. Based on the CDR3 plus reference TRBV28 and TRBJ1-5, the full variable domain is DVKVTQSSRYLVKRTGEKVFLECVQDMDHENMFWYRQDPGLGLRLIYFSYDVKMKEKGDIPEGYSVSREKKERFSLILESASTNQTSMYLCASSVQGLGNQPQHFGDGTRLSIL.

The chain combines TRBV28 with TRBJ2-7, with TRBD2 matching 16 bases. The CDR3 has 16 residues. Unmatched junction bases numbered 3, after V lost 5 bases and J lost 2 bases. Germline CDR1 and CDR2: MDHEN and SYDVKM. The chain's CDR3 is CASSLGTSGRAYEQYF. As DNA, the CDR3 is TGTGCCAGCAGTCTCGGGACTAGCGGGAGGGCCTACGAGCAGTACTTC. The full variable domain, with the rest looked up from reference TRBV28 and TRBJ2-7, is DVKVTQSSRYLVKRTGEKVFLECVQDMDHENMFWYRQDPGLGLRLIYFSYDVKMKEKGDIPEGYSVSREKKERFSLILESASTNQTSMYLCASSLGTSGRAYEQYFGPGTRLTVT.

The chain uses TRBV5-1 and TRBJ2-5, with 8 bases identical to TRBD2. The V gene's germline CDR1 is SGHRS and CDR2 YFSETQ. The V gene end was trimmed by 0 bases and the J gene end by 0 bases; junction bases not matched to a gene: 1. The CDR3 extends over 15 amino acids. CDR3 in amino acids: CASSLVAGNQETQYF. The DNA of the CDR3 is TGCGCCAGCAGCTTGGTAGCGGGAAACCAAGAGACCCAGTACTTC.

The chain couples TRBV2 to TRBJ1-5; the D gene is possibly TRBD1 (6 bases). The germline V gene encodes CDR1 SNHLY and CDR2 FYNNEI. This CDR3 spans 16 amino acids. Trimming shortened V by 0 bases and J by 7 bases, and 16 bases separated the two germline ends. The CDR3 DNA reads TGTGCCAGCAGTGAAGCGCTCGGGGGGCTAAGGCAGCCCCAGCATTTT. This gives the protein CASSEALGGLRQPQHF.

The chain has TRBV5-1 and TRBJ2-5; 7 nucleotides align to TRBD1. CDR1 is SGHRS, CDR2 YFSETQ, per germline. Trimming cost V 0 bases and J 2 bases; bases outside gene matches: 4. CDR3 length equals 15 residues. The CDR3 spells CASSLDGTEQETQYF. Here the CDR3 DNA reads TGCGCCAGCAGCTTGGATGGGACAGAGCAAGAGACCCAGTACTTC.

The V and J genes are TRBV5-1 and TRBJ2-7, with D hard to call. The CDR3 has 14 amino acids. Germline lookup yields CDR1 SGHRS and CDR2 YFSETQ. V was cut by 0 bases and J by 1 base, with 8 bases left in between. The CDR3 nucleotides read TGCGCCAGCAGCTTGGCCCTTTCTTCCTACGAGCAGTACTTC. It yields the protein CASSLALSSYEQYF.

A note on this clone: One junction end does not reproduce the germline sequence, and a read error may be involved. The chain uses TRBV7-3 and TRBJ1-1, with 9 bases fitting TRBD1. This CDR3 contains 16 residues. In germline, CDR1 is SGHTA, CDR2 FQGTGA. The CDR3 reads CANSLDGTGSNTEAFF. CDR3 DNA sequence: TGTGCCAACAGCCTCGACGGGACAGGGTCGAACACTGAAGCTTTCTTT.

This chain joins TRBV4-1 and TRBJ2-1; TRBD2 aligns across 16 bases. With 4 bases clipped from V and 1 base from J, the junction kept 7 bases outside the gene matches. The length of the CDR3 is 19 residues. CDR1 is MGHRA and CDR2 is YSYEKL in the germline V gene. The DNA for the CDR3 is TGCGCCAGCAGCCCCAATCAGGGACTAGCGGGAGGGTCCTACAATGAGCAGTTCTTC. Protein product: CASSPNQGLAGGSYNEQFF.

The chain links TRBV6-1 to TRBJ1-1; 8 positions agree with TRBD1. The CDR3 covers 16 residues. Germline V gene sequence: CDR1 MNHNS, CDR2 SASEGT. J lost 0 bases, V lost 3 bases, and 6 bases had no gene match. The CDR3 DNA reads as TGTGCCAGCAGTGACGGACAGGGCCCGTTGAACACTGAAGCTTTCTTT. Amino acids: CASSDGQGPLNTEAFF.

This sequence joins TRBV5-4 and TRBJ2-6; 8 nucleotides match TRBD1. Germline V gives CDR1 SGHNT, CDR2 YYREEE (reference sequence). V trimming: 8 bases; J trimming: 0 bases; junction bases outside the gene matches: 13. The CDR3 is 18 residues long. The CDR3 nucleotides are TGTGCCAGTGATTCAGGGGGCGGGCTTAGCTCTGGGGCCAACGTCCTGACTTTC. This translates into CASDSGGGLSSGANVLTF.

The genes are TRBV15 and TRBJ2-7; 8 nucleotides align to TRBD2. After removal of 0 bases from V and 6 bases from J, the junction contained 10 bases not matched to a gene. The germline CDR1 and CDR2 sequences are LNHNV and YYDKDF (reference sequence). The CDR3 covers 16 residues. CDR3 protein: CATSRDPGTSSSEQYF. For the CDR3, the DNA is TGTGCCACCAGCAGAGATCCAGGGACTAGTTCGTCCGAGCAGTACTTC.

The chain combines TRBV28 with TRBJ2-7; the D gene is possibly TRBD2 (6 bases). Trimming took 9 bases from V and 6 from J, leaving 12 bases between them. Germline lookup yields CDR1 MDHEN and CDR2 SYDVKM. The CDR3 runs 11 residues. The CDR3 coding sequence is TGTGCCAGTGGAGGGTACGGCGAGCAGTACTTC. Its protein product is CASGGYGEQYF.